These 13 T cell receptor beta chains were sequenced from one sample in a study of human T cells and chemical hapten exposure (dated by TCRdb to about 2021). Reading the label with the study, this specimen's time point is: patch test 1, 2 weeks after DPC sensitization. In light of the paper, this sample's treatment or condition label describes: therapeutic diphenylcyclopropenone sensitization with weekly scalp DPC. The receptor library was made with RACE. The sequencer was a NextSeq 500. TCRdb reran the public reads through fastp at Q25 and MiXCR, keeping productive beta chains. Entries that share a CDR3 protein sequence are merged under the most common genes and DNA. The sample contains 150,000 to 200,000 distinct CDR3 sequences, about 14% of them found a single time. 1.7% of the sample rests with the top ten. This material consisted of whole blood, taken in connection with sensitization to the hapten diphenylcyclopropenone (DPC). The receptors originated from a woman aged 25 to 45 with alopecia areata. Some clones in this sample may be carry-over from other donors' samples.

This clonotype was observed many times. This chain connects TRBV28 to TRBJ2-6, with D possibly matching TRBD1 (5 bases). V was shortened by 5 bases and J by 0 bases, with 11 bases between the two germline ends. This CDR3 comprises 16 residues. CDR1 is MDHEN, CDR2 SYDVKM, per germline. CDR3 in DNA: TGTGCCAGCAGTCGGTCAGGGTTCTCTGGGGCCAACGTCCTGACTTTC. Translated, it gives CASSRSGFSGANVLTF.

The sample holds a few counts of this clonotype. CDR3 DNA sequence: TGCAGCGCCGCGACAGCCAACTATGGCTACACCTTC. It specifies CSAATANYGYTF. The chain links TRBV29-1 to TRBJ1-2, with D tentatively TRBD1 (5 bases). This CDR3 has 12 residues. The germline V gene has CDR1 SQVTM and CDR2 ANQGSEA. Trimming removed 7 bases at V and 2 bases at J, with 11 bases between.

This clonotype appeared a few times. The J gene is TRBJ1-3, the V gene TRBV7-9; D unresolved. Germline-derived CDR1 and CDR2 are SEHNR and FQNEAQ (reference sequence). V lost 3 bases and J lost 0, with 6 bases in between. The CDR3 contains 14 residues. The CDR3 protein is CASSFTSSGNTIYF. The CDR3 DNA is TGTGCCAGCAGCTTTACTAGCTCTGGAAACACCATATATTTT. The whole variable domain, filled in from reference TRBV7-9 and TRBJ1-3, reads DTGVSQNPRHKITKRGQNVTFRCDPISEHNRLYWYRQTLGQGPEFLTYFQNEAQLEKSRLLSDRFSAERPKGSFSTLEIQRTEQGDSAMYLCASSFTSSGNTIYFGEGSWLTVV.

The sample holds one count of this clonotype. The CDR3 sequence is CASSAHQGSTANTGELFF. The CDR3 bases are TGTGCCAGCAGTGCCCACCAGGGGAGCACCGCGAACACCGGGGAGCTGTTTTTT. V gene TRBV28 combines with J gene TRBJ2-2; D possibly corresponds to TRBD1 (6 bases). Germline V gene data show CDR1 as MDHEN and CDR2 as SYDVKM. The CDR3 covers 18 residues. Trimming stripped 5 bases from V and 0 bases from J, with 19 bases between.

Only a few counts were recorded for this clonotype. This chain connects TRBV20-1 to TRBJ2-1; TRBD2 might be the D (5 bases). Germline V gene data show CDR1 as DFQATT and CDR2 as SNEGSKA (reference sequence). This CDR3 is 15 amino acids long. Deletions cut 0 bases from V and 12 bases from J, with 21 bases between. CDR3 sequence reads: CSARDLASLELGQFF. The CDR3 region has the DNA TGCAGTGCTAGAGATCTCGCTAGCTTGGAGCTGGGGCAGTTCTTC.

Here the CDR3 reads CASSLSGGPRVYEQYF. The CDR3 coding sequence is TGTGCCAGCAGTTTATCTGGCGGGCCGAGGGTCTACGAGCAGTACTTC. The J gene is TRBJ2-7, the V gene TRBV28, with a tentative D call TRBD2 (5 bases). From germline, CDR1 is MDHEN and CDR2 SYDVKM. Trimming cost V 1 base and J 3 bases, with 16 bases left between them. The CDR3 runs to 16 residues. Full variable domain (outside the CDR3, taken from reference TRBV28 and TRBJ2-7): DVKVTQSSRYLVKRTGEKVFLECVQDMDHENMFWYRQDPGLGLRLIYFSYDVKMKEKGDIPEGYSVSREKKERFSLILESASTNQTSMYLCASSLSGGPRVYEQYFGPGTRLTVT.

This clonotype showed up just a few times. This rearrangement joins TRBV10-3 to TRBJ1-3, with D possibly TRBD1 on 5 matching bases. V lost 10 bases to trimming and J lost 2 bases, with 12 bases between them. The CDR3 runs to 13 residues. The germline CDR1 and CDR2 sequences are ENHRY and SYGVKD. The CDR3 sequence is CASNQGPGNTIYF. For the CDR3, the DNA is TGTGCCAGCAATCAGGGCCCTGGAAACACCATATATTTT.

J is TRBJ2-1 and V is TRBV5-1; possibly TRBD1 or TRBD2 for D (5 bases each). Germline V CDR1 and CDR2: SGHRS, YFSETQ. This CDR3 has 14 residues. V gave up 5 bases and J gave up 1 base, with 10 bases separating them. The CDR3 sequence is CASREGPSYNEQFF. In DNA, the CDR3 is TGCGCCAGCAGAGAGGGACCGTCCTACAATGAGCAGTTCTTC. Full variable domain (missing parts from reference TRBV5-1 and TRBJ2-1): KAGVTQTPRYLIKTRGQQVTLSCSPISGHRSVSWYQQTPGQGLQFLFEYFSETQRNKGNFPGRFSGRQFSNSRSEMNVSTLELGDSALYLCASREGPSYNEQFFGPGTRLTVL.

This clonotype came up a few times. The chain uses TRBV6-4 and TRBJ2-1; 10 bases agree with TRBD2. With V trimmed by 2 bases and J by 4 bases, 5 bases remained unmatched. The CDR3 consists of 16 residues. Looked up from germline, CDR1 is MRHNA and CDR2 is SNTAGT. The CDR3 here is CASSDGASGGYNEQFF. The CDR3 DNA is TGTGCCAGCAGTGACGGGGCTAGCGGGGGATACAATGAGCAGTTCTTC.

This clonotype was counted once. The CDR3, as DNA: TGTGCCAGCAGTCTAGGTGGGGGCCATAATGAAAAACTGTTTTTT. Translated, it gives CASSLGGGHNEKLFF. The gene calls are TRBV28 and TRBJ1-4; possibly TRBD1 for D (6 bases). This CDR3 spans 15 amino acids. V lost 5 bases and J 4 bases, leaving 14 bases between the germline ends. CDR1 and CDR2 (germline): MDHEN, SYDVKM. The entire variable domain, with the rest obtained from reference TRBV28 and TRBJ1-4, is as follows: DVKVTQSSRYLVKRTGEKVFLECVQDMDHENMFWYRQDPGLGLRLIYFSYDVKMKEKGDIPEGYSVSREKKERFSLILESASTNQTSMYLCASSLGGGHNEKLFFGSGTQLSVL.

The V and J genes are TRBV4-2 and TRBJ1-4; a possible D gene is TRBD1 (6 bases). The germline CDR1 and CDR2 sequences are LGHNA and YNFKEQ. Trimming cost V 0 bases and J 8 bases, with 13 bases left between them. The CDR3 totals 15 residues. In DNA form, the CDR3 reads TGTGCCAGCAGCCAAGAGGGGGCGCGGGTGGAAAAACTGTTTTTT. It yields the protein CASSQEGARVEKLFF.

This clonotype is a singleton in its sample. The chain links TRBV30 to TRBJ1-2; D not certain. Germline values: CDR1 GTSNPN, CDR2 SVGIG (reference sequence). The V gene lost 6 bases and the J gene lost 5 bases, with 13 bases spanning the gap. This CDR3 is 12 amino acids long. The CDR3 reads CACPMSNYGYTF. CDR3 nucleotides: TGTGCCTGCCCTATGAGCAATTATGGCTACACCTTC.

This chain links TRBV6-5 with TRBJ1-1, with 7 bases identical to TRBD1. The CDR3 has 16 residues. CDR1 and CDR2 (germline): MNHEY, SVGAGI. The V segment lost 0 bases and the J segment 1 base; nucleotides outside the gene matches: 5. The chain's CDR3 is CASSYSYRGTNTEAFF. The CDR3 DNA reads as TGTGCCAGCAGTTACTCCTACAGGGGAACGAACACTGAAGCTTTCTTT.